A single sample gave rise to the 15 T cell receptor beta chains below, sequenced in a study of shared clonotypes between healthy human individuals. The assay was immunoSEQ multiplex PCR, and TCRdb's table has in-frame clones only and misses some. Altogether approximately 1,500,000 clones are present, around 98% being singletons, with the ten largest covering 0.4% to 0.45%. The material sequenced was naive CD4+ T cells sorted from blood. Subset noted: CD45RA+ positively selected. The receptors originated from a man between 25 and 39 years old in good health.

V gene TRBV14 combines with J gene TRBJ2-1, with no clear D. Per the germline V gene, CDR1 is SGHDN and CDR2 is FVKESK. The V end was cut by 1 base, the J end by 7 bases, with 11 bases between. The CDR3 extends over 14 amino acids. The CDR3 DNA reads TGTGCCAGCAGCCAAGGCTTAGGTTTAAATGAGCAGTTCTTC. Translating it yields CASSQGLGLNEQFF. The variable domain in full, with the rest retrieved from reference TRBV14 and TRBJ2-1, is EAGVTQFPSHSVIEKGQTVTLRCDPISGHDNLYWYRRVMGKEIKFLLHFVKESKQDESGMPNNRFLAERTGGTYSTLKVQPAELEDSGVYFCASSQGLGLNEQFFGPGTRLTVL.

V usage is TRBV10-3 and J usage is TRBJ1-1; D perhaps matches TRBD1 (6 bases). This CDR3 is built from 14 residues. V shed 4 bases and J shed 3 bases, with 12 bases lying between them. Germline values: CDR1 ENHRY, CDR2 SYGVKD. The CDR3 protein is CAISVGGGDTEAFF. The CDR3 DNA sequence: TGTGCCATCAGTGTGGGGGGCGGTGACACTGAAGCTTTCTTT.

The chain couples TRBV11-3 to TRBJ2-5; 10 nucleotides line up with TRBD1. V lost 4 bases to trimming and J lost 5 bases; unmatched junction nucleotides: 4. The germline gives CDR1 SGHNT, CDR2 YENEEA. This CDR3 spans 14 amino acids. CDR3 sequence reads: CASSSGQGPETQYF. The CDR3 DNA follows: TGTGCCAGCAGCTCGGGACAGGGGCCCGAGACCCAGTACTTC.

This chain joins TRBV27 and TRBJ1-2, with 7 bases that match TRBD1. The CDR3 covers 16 residues. V shed 5 bases, J shed 5 bases, and the junction held 14 bases outside the gene matches. The germline gives CDR1 MNHEY, CDR2 SMNVEV (reference sequence). The CDR3 loop reads CASSPQTGQSFYGYTF. As DNA, the CDR3 is TGTGCCAGCAGTCCTCAAACGGGACAGTCCTTTTATGGCTACACCTTC.

The chain has TRBV11-2 and TRBJ1-4; D remains unclear. The CDR3 has 19 amino acids. Germline V CDR1 and CDR2: SGHAT, FQNNGV. With 2 bases removed from V and 4 bases from J, the gap between germline ends came to 23 bases. The CDR3 DNA is TGTGCCAGCAGCTTATTGACTCAGAGGTTAAGTACGGGTAATGAAAAACTGTTTTTT. It yields the protein CASSLLTQRLSTGNEKLFF.

The chain combines TRBV7-2 with TRBJ2-1, with D tentatively TRBD2 (5 bases). V was trimmed by 2 bases and J by 4 bases, leaving 12 bases between them. Germline V gene data show CDR1 as SGHTA and CDR2 as FQGNSA. The CDR3 sequence is 15 residues long. The DNA of the CDR3 is TGTGCCAGCAGCTTAATAGGTGGACTTTACAATGAGCAGTTCTTC. The encoded protein is CASSLIGGLYNEQFF.

This chain links TRBV5-6 with TRBJ2-3; 14 nucleotides align to TRBD2. The germline CDR1 and CDR2 sequences are SGHDT and YYEEEE. Trimming took 7 bases from V and 4 from J; bases not matched to a gene: 2. This CDR3 is built from 14 residues. CDR3 DNA: TGTGCCAGCCAGGGACTAGCGGGAGCAGATACGCAGTATTTT. Its translation is CASQGLAGADTQYF. The full variable domain, completed using reference TRBV5-6 and TRBJ2-3, is DAGVTQSPTHLIKTRGQQVTLRCSPKSGHDTVSWYQQALGQGPQFIFQYYEEEERQRGNFPDRFSGHQFPNYSSELNVNALLLGDSALYLCASQGLAGADTQYFGPGTRLTVL.

V and J are TRBV2 and TRBJ2-2; 8 nucleotides match TRBD2. From germline, CDR1 is SNHLY and CDR2 FYNNEI. CDR3 length equals 13 residues. With 7 bases clipped from V and 3 bases from J, the junction kept 1 base outside the gene matches. The CDR3 nucleotides read TGTGCCAGCACTAGCGGGTACACCGGGGAGCTGTTTTTT. Amino acids: CASTSGYTGELFF.

The V call is TRBV18, the J call TRBJ2-7; 12 nucleotides match TRBD2. Germline assignment: CDR1 KGHSH and CDR2 LQKENI. The CDR3 extends over 18 amino acids. V was clipped by 3 bases and J by 2 bases; unmatched bases: 11. CDR3 amino acids: CASSPLGTSGSITYEQYF. As DNA, the CDR3 is TGTGCCAGCTCACCTCTAGGGACTAGCGGGTCTATTACCTACGAGCAGTACTTC.

The chain combines TRBV6-6 with TRBJ2-1; D gene uncertain. Trimming removed 4 bases at V and 12 bases at J, with 13 bases between. This CDR3 is 12 amino acids long. In germline, CDR1 is MNHNY, CDR2 SVGAGI (reference sequence). This CDR3 is CASSSLGLGQFF. In nucleotides, the CDR3 is TGTGCCAGCAGTTCCCTCGGCCTAGGGCAGTTCTTC.

The V and J genes are TRBV29-1 and TRBJ1-2; TRBD1 aligns across 7 bases. Per germline, CDR1 SQVTM and CDR2 ANQGSEA. Trimming removed 4 bases from V and 2 bases from J; junction bases left unmatched: 4. The CDR3 has 13 amino acids. In DNA, the CDR3 is TGCAGCGTTGCATTCAGGGGGAACTATGGCTACACCTTC. It encodes CSVAFRGNYGYTF.

J is TRBJ2-5 and V is TRBV7-2; D not certain. The germline CDR1 and CDR2 sequences are SGHTA and FQGNSA. There are 14 residues in the CDR3. Deletions cut 4 bases from V and 5 bases from J, with 14 bases between. The CDR3 bases are TGTGCCAGCAGCTCCCTCGGCGAGTGGGAGACCCAGTACTTC. Its protein product is CASSSLGEWETQYF.

Only one count was recorded for this clone. The rearrangement uses TRBV7-7 and TRBJ2-7, with TRBD1 identical over 8 bases. Unmatched junction bases numbered 1, after V lost 1 base and J lost 2 bases. The length of the CDR3 is 14 residues. Per germline, CDR1 SSHAT and CDR2 FNYEAQ (reference sequence). CDR3: CASSLGTGPYEQYF. The CDR3 DNA follows: TGTGCCAGCAGCTTAGGGACAGGGCCCTACGAGCAGTACTTC.

V and J are TRBV4-1 and TRBJ2-3; possibly TRBD2 for D (5 bases). The length of the CDR3 is 14 residues. In germline, CDR1 is MGHRA, CDR2 YSYEKL. Trimming took 6 bases from V and 0 from J, leaving 10 bases between them. This chain's CDR3 is CASRPTGSTDTQYF. CDR3 DNA sequence: TGCGCCAGCAGGCCGACGGGAAGCACAGATACGCAGTATTTT.

V is TRBV28 and J is TRBJ1-2, with 7 bases that match TRBD1. J was trimmed by 2 bases and V by 2 bases; bases with no gene match: 11. This CDR3 spans 17 amino acids. Germline CDR1 reads MDHEN; CDR2 reads SYDVKM. The DNA for the CDR3 is TGTGCCAGCAGTTTACAGGGGGGATTTTCGAGGAACTATGGCTACACCTTC. Amino acid sequence: CASSLQGGFSRNYGYTF.